The T cell receptor beta chain described here comes from a study of T cells in Graves' hyperthyroidism and ophthalmopathy. The CDR3 loop spans 16 amino acids. V dropped 2 bases and J dropped 8 bases, with 24 bases sitting between them. The germline V gene encodes CDR1 DFQATT and CDR2 SNEGSKA (reference sequence). At least 3 on the Clinical Activity Score was recorded for ophthalmopathy patients, who also had NOSPECS grade at least 4 and duration under 3 months. The study left out patients who had uncontrolled infection, other autoimmune disease, pregnancy or lactation. PBMCs were obtained from roughly 10 ml fresh peripheral blood. Findings and limits, study-wide: The majority of expanded thyroid clonotypes above 0.001 also appeared in blood.

The investigators amplified TCR beta CDR3 regions from RNA transcripts. TCR CDR3 regions were first amplified by RT-PCR with HTBI primers. TCRdb re-analysed the multiplex PCR reads in MiXCR, keeping a single row per CDR3 protein. The table includes a few hundred thousand distinct CDR3 sequences, roughly 15% detected once. As regards this clonotype: Its target is unknown.

The TCR sequence derives from a woman aged 40 to 55 with Graves' ophthalmopathy. Sequencing was carried out using blood. The chain combines TRBV20-1 with TRBJ1-2, with a tentative D call TRBD1 (6 bases). DNA for the CDR3: TGCAGTGCTAGAAAAGAAAAGACAGGTTTTTTCGGGGGCTACACCTTC. Its translation is CSARKEKTGFFGGYTF.